This passage covers 2 T cell receptor beta chains from one sample sequenced in a study of human T cells and chemical hapten exposure (dated by TCRdb to about 2021). To prepare the library, RACE was applied. Reads for this sample came from a NextSeq 500. TCRdb reanalyzed the raw reads on its own, using fastp at Q25 for trimming and MiXCR for clone calling, and kept in-frame beta chains. Entries that share a CDR3 protein sequence are merged under the most common genes and DNA. This sample gives more than 65,000 distinct CDR3 sequences in total; about a tenth of them show up just once. Around 1.5% of the sample lies in the top ten. Per the publication, the time point label means: patch test 1, 2 weeks after DPC sensitization. The sample's treatment or condition label is to be understood as: therapeutic diphenylcyclopropenone sensitization with weekly scalp DPC. Source: whole blood, taken in connection with sensitization to the hapten diphenylcyclopropenone (DPC). The receptors here all came from a woman aged 45-60 years with alopecia areata. Some clones in this sample may be carry-over from other donors' samples.

The CDR3, as DNA: TGTGCCAGCAGTTCAACCCAAATACCGACAGAGATGAACACTGAAGCTTTCTTT. It is translated as CASSSTQIPTEMNTEAFF. The chain joins TRBV28 to TRBJ1-1; a weak D match, TRBD1 (5 bases). Per germline, CDR1 MDHEN and CDR2 SYDVKM. This CDR3 is 18 amino acids long. Trimming removed 4 bases at V and 0 bases at J, with 21 bases between.

This clonotype occurred many times. CDR3 nucleotides: TGCAGTGCTACCTTTGGACAGGAACCCTCCAGCGAGCAGTACTTC. Protein sequence: CSATFGQEPSSEQYF. The chain has TRBV20-1 and TRBJ2-7, with 7 positions matching TRBD1. The CDR3 has 15 residues. The V segment lost 4 bases and the J segment 6 bases; nucleotides outside the gene matches: 15. Germline V gives CDR1 DFQATT, CDR2 SNEGSKA (reference sequence).